This T cell receptor (beta chain) stems from a study of identical twins. Study-level points and caveats: In beta out-of-frame sequences, the excess sharing between twins was weaker. Abundant beta clonotypes from cord blood had fewer insertions, unlike memory repertoires, which showed none.

As concerns this clonotype: Its antigen is not identified.

The trim removed 3 bases at V and 0 bases at J, leaving 11 bases unmatched. The germline V gene encodes CDR1 SGHRS and CDR2 YFSETQ. CDR3 length: 17 residues. TCRdb independently ran MiXCR on the 5' RACE reads; one entry per CDR3 protein. The table has fewer than 500,000 distinct CDR3 sequences, roughly 24% seen once. In addition, the sample was reused for a study of T cells expressing NK-cell markers. That paper adds: Repertoires of TCR beta were obtained from T cells sorted as CD3+CD56+NKG2C+, CD3+CD56+NKG2C- and CD3+CD56-NKG2C+. Dominant NKG2C+ clonotypes in about six donors made up about 1.0-7.0% of CD8+ T cells.

Input material: CD4+ T cells sorted from blood. This chain links TRBV5-1 with TRBJ1-1, with 7 bases fitting TRBD1. The clonotype originates from a woman under 30 in good health. The CDR3 sequence is CASSSRQGILMNTEAFF. The CDR3 region has the DNA TGCGCCAGCAGCTCTAGACAGGGAATCCTTATGAACACTGAAGCTTTCTTT. The whole variable domain, filled in from reference TRBV5-1 and TRBJ1-1, reads KAGVTQTPRYLIKTRGQQVTLSCSPISGHRSVSWYQQTPGQGLQFLFEYFSETQRNKGNFPGRFSGRQFSNSRSEMNVSTLELGDSALYLCASSSRQGILMNTEAFFGQGTRLTVV.